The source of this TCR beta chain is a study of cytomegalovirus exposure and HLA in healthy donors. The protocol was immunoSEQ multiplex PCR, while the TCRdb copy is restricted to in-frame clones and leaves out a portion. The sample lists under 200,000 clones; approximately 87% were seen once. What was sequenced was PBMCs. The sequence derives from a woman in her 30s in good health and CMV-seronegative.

The CDR3 region has the DNA TGTGCCAGCGGGCGGAGTCGCGGGGGTGGGAATGAGCAGTTCTTC. Translating it yields CASGRSRGGGNEQFF. V is TRBV2 and J is TRBJ2-1; 7 bases fit TRBD2. Germline trimming cut 8 bases from V and 7 bases from J; bases unmatched to any gene: 14. Germline CDR1 reads SNHLY; CDR2 reads FYNNEI. This CDR3 is 15 amino acids long. The entire variable domain, with the rest obtained from reference TRBV2 and TRBJ2-1, is as follows: EPEVTQTPSHQVTQMGQEVILRCVPISNHLYFYWYRQILGQKVEFLVSFYNNEISEKSEIFDDQFSVERPDGSNFTLKIRSTKLEDSAMYFCASGRSRGGGNEQFFGPGTRLTVL.